Listed here are 25 T cell receptor beta chains from one sample, sequenced in a study of shared clonotypes between healthy human individuals. Assay: immunoSEQ multiplex PCR; the TCRdb copy retains only in-frame clones and omits some. Among around 550,000 clones listed, 96% were seen once. Sample: naive CD4+ T cells sorted from blood. Noted subset: CD45RA+ positively selected. The receptors were gathered from a woman younger than 45 in good health.

This rearrangement joins TRBV7-2 to TRBJ2-6; no reliable D call. In germline, CDR1 is SGHTA, CDR2 FQGNSA. The germline V and J ends were trimmed by 6 bases and 0 bases, with 9 bases remaining between them. The CDR3 has 15 residues. The CDR3 sequence: CASRKLSSGANVLTF. The CDR3 region has the DNA TGTGCCAGCAGAAAGCTGAGCTCTGGGGCCAACGTCCTGACTTTC.

The chain is built from TRBV7-9 and TRBJ1-2; tentative D call: TRBD1 (5 bases). The CDR3 covers 16 residues. V was shortened by 2 bases and J by 3 bases, with 16 bases between the two germline ends. In germline, CDR1 is SEHNR, CDR2 FQNEAQ (reference sequence). CDR3 sequence: CASSLWAEGIDYGYTF. The CDR3 coding sequence is TGTGCCAGCAGCTTATGGGCGGAGGGGATTGACTATGGCTACACCTTC.

V and J are TRBV28 and TRBJ2-7; D remains ambiguous. V lost 4 bases, J lost 2 bases, and 9 bases lay in between. Germline loops: CDR1 MDHEN, CDR2 SYDVKM. This CDR3 is 13 amino acids long. For the CDR3, the DNA is TGTGCCAGCAGTTCCCGCGGACCCTACGAGCAGTACTTC. Translation: CASSSRGPYEQYF.

The J gene is TRBJ1-1, the V gene TRBV19, with a possible D match to TRBD1 (5 bases). The CDR3 is 14 amino acids. V lost 7 bases, J lost 3 bases, and 15 bases lay in between. Germline-derived CDR1 and CDR2 are LNHDA and SQIVND (reference sequence). The DNA for the CDR3 is TGTGCCAGTAAGACGCGGGGCTCTTACACTGAAGCTTTCTTT. The encoded protein is CASKTRGSYTEAFF.

This rearrangement joins TRBV18 to TRBJ2-7, with 12 bases fitting TRBD2. Looked up from germline, CDR1 is KGHSH and CDR2 is LQKENI. The CDR3 consists of 16 residues. V lost 2 bases and J lost 2; bases outside the gene matches: 4. The CDR3 sequence: CASSPTRLAGAYEQYF. DNA for the CDR3: TGTGCCAGCTCACCAACAAGACTAGCGGGAGCCTACGAGCAGTACTTC.

The count of this clone is one. The V call is TRBV5-8, the J call TRBJ1-3; possibly TRBD1 for D (5 bases). The CDR3 consists of 14 residues. Trimming cost V 7 bases and J 0 bases, with 11 bases left between them. Germline V gives CDR1 SGHTS, CDR2 YDEGEE. CDR3 coding DNA: TGTGCCAGCTCCGAGGGGAACTCTGGAAACACCATATATTTT. Amino acids: CASSEGNSGNTIYF.

This clone was detected only a few times. This chain joins TRBV5-5 and TRBJ2-7; D remains ambiguous. The CDR3 runs to 11 residues. The V gene lost 4 bases and the J gene lost 5 bases, with 7 bases spanning the gap. Looked up from germline, CDR1 is SGHKS and CDR2 is YYEKEE (reference sequence). The CDR3 DNA reads as TGTGCCAGCAGCCCTGCCCACGAGCAGTACTTC. This gives the protein CASSPAHEQYF.

This rearrangement joins TRBV11-3 to TRBJ2-7, with D uncertain. The germline gives CDR1 SGHNT, CDR2 YENEEA. The CDR3 contains 14 residues. Trimming took 5 bases from V and 3 from J, leaving 14 bases between them. CDR3 in amino acids: CASSVASSGYEQYF. CDR3 bases: TGTGCCAGCAGCGTAGCCTCCTCGGGCTACGAGCAGTACTTC. The variable domain in full, with the rest retrieved from reference TRBV11-3 and TRBJ2-7, is EAGVVQSPRYKIIEKKQPVAFWCNPISGHNTLYWYLQNLGQGPELLIRYENEEAVDDSQLPKDRFSAERLKGVDSTLKIQPAELGDSAVYLCASSVASSGYEQYFGPGTRLTVT.

The chain couples TRBV29-1 to TRBJ1-2; 7 bases match TRBD1. This CDR3 comprises 12 residues. Germline assignment: CDR1 SQVTM and CDR2 ANQGSEA. The V and J ends lost 4 bases and 6 bases, in that order; junction bases with no gene match: 5. The CDR3 here is CSVVKGADGYTF. The DNA for the CDR3 is TGCAGCGTTGTCAAGGGGGCAGATGGCTACACCTTC.

The V call is TRBV28, the J call TRBJ2-7; unclear D gene. V lost 3 bases to trimming and J lost 6 bases, with 15 bases between them. The CDR3 is 14 residues long. Germline V lookup: CDR1 MDHEN, CDR2 SYDVKM. The CDR3 DNA sequence: TGTGCCAGCAGTTTGTGGGTTAAGAGTAGCGAGCAGTACTTC. It translates to CASSLWVKSSEQYF. Full variable domain (outside the CDR3, taken from reference TRBV28 and TRBJ2-7): DVKVTQSSRYLVKRTGEKVFLECVQDMDHENMFWYRQDPGLGLRLIYFSYDVKMKEKGDIPEGYSVSREKKERFSLILESASTNQTSMYLCASSLWVKSSEQYFGPGTRLTVT.

The chain couples TRBV28 to TRBJ1-4, with 8 bases that match TRBD1. Losses at the gene ends were 6 bases for V and 5 bases for J; bases not matched to a gene: 11. Germline CDR1 reads MDHEN; CDR2 reads SYDVKM. The CDR3 is made up of 16 amino acids. In nucleotides, the CDR3 is TGTGCCAGCAGGACATTAGGACAGGGCGAAAATGAAAAACTGTTTTTT. Translation gives CASRTLGQGENEKLFF.

The chain combines TRBV29-1 with TRBJ2-6; 9 positions agree with TRBD2. CDR1 is SQVTM, CDR2 ANQGSEA, per germline. With V trimmed by 4 bases and J by 0 bases, 7 bases remained unmatched. The CDR3 runs to 17 residues. CDR3 sequence (DNA): TGCAGCGTTGTTTGGCTAGCGGGATTCTCTGGGGCCAACGTCCTGACTTTC. Its protein product is CSVVWLAGFSGANVLTF.

This chain connects TRBV6-1 to TRBJ2-7; the match to TRBD1 covers 10 bases. This CDR3 has 14 amino acids. J lost 4 bases, V lost 6 bases, and 6 bases had no gene match. Per germline, CDR1 MNHNS and CDR2 SASEGT. DNA for the CDR3: TGTGCCAGCAGCACCGGGACAGGGGTGTACGAGCAGTACTTC. Amino acids: CASSTGTGVYEQYF.

The chain carries TRBV4-1 and TRBJ2-7; D is undetermined. The CDR3 contains 17 residues. CDR1 is MGHRA, CDR2 YSYEKL, per germline. With 0 bases removed from V and 0 bases from J, the gap between germline ends came to 15 bases. CDR3 protein: CASSQDPRSRSSYEQYF. In DNA, the CDR3 is TGCGCCAGCAGCCAAGATCCACGGTCCAGGAGCTCCTACGAGCAGTACTTC.

The chain combines TRBV6-5 with TRBJ2-7, with TRBD2 matching 8 bases. This CDR3 region has 13 residues. Per the germline V gene, CDR1 is MNHEY and CDR2 is SVGAGI. V shed 2 bases and J 4 bases; nucleotides not matched to a gene: 1. The CDR3 coding sequence is TGTGCCAGCAGTTACCGACTAGCGTACGAGCAGTACTTC. It codes for CASSYRLAYEQYF.

The rearrangement uses TRBV6-6 and TRBJ1-6; D gene ambiguous. V lost 6 bases to trimming and J lost 7 bases, with 16 bases between them. Germline CDR1 MNHNY, CDR2 SVGAGI (reference sequence). This CDR3 spans 15 amino acids. Written as DNA, the CDR3 is TGTGCCAGCAGCCGAATCCTGACTGGGAATTCACCCCTCCACTTT. Translating gives CASSRILTGNSPLHF.

The chain joins TRBV11-2 to TRBJ1-3; 9 bases align to TRBD1. The CDR3 sequence is 19 residues long. Germline lookup yields CDR1 SGHAT and CDR2 FQNNGV. Trimming removed 5 bases from V and 2 bases from J; junction bases left unmatched: 16. CDR3 sequence reads: CASSRPRGDRASAGNTIYF. CDR3 in DNA: TGTGCCAGCAGCCGCCCGCGGGGGGACAGGGCCTCCGCTGGAAACACCATATATTTT.

The chain is built from TRBV7-9 and TRBJ2-2; D is unclear. Germline CDR1 and CDR2: SEHNR and FQNEAQ (reference sequence). CDR3 length: 13 amino acids. The V gene lost 2 bases and the J gene lost 5 bases, with 6 bases spanning the gap. CDR3 amino acids: CASSLLGTGELFF. The CDR3 DNA sequence: TGTGCCAGCAGCTTACTCGGGACCGGGGAGCTGTTTTTT.

V and J are TRBV5-4 and TRBJ2-2, with a weak D call TRBD2 (5 bases). The V gene's germline CDR1 is SGHNT and CDR2 YYREEE (reference sequence). Trimming removed 0 bases at V and 1 base at J, with 7 bases between. The CDR3 is 15 residues long. The CDR3 here is CASSLGGENTGELFF. Here the CDR3 DNA reads TGTGCCAGCAGCTTGGGGGGAGAGAACACCGGGGAGCTGTTTTTT. The full variable domain, in which reference TRBV5-4 and TRBJ2-2 provide the parts outside the CDR3, is ETGVTQSPTHLIKTRGQQVTLRCSSQSGHNTVSWYQQALGQGPQFIFQYYREEENGRGNFPPRFSGLQFPNYSSELNVNALELDDSALYLCASSLGGENTGELFFGEGSRLTVL.

The gene calls are TRBV27 and TRBJ2-1, with 11 nucleotides matching TRBD2. CDR1 and CDR2 from the germline V gene are MNHEY and SMNVEV (reference sequence). The V segment lost 4 bases and the J segment 4 bases; nucleotides outside the gene matches: 6. This CDR3 has 16 residues. The CDR3 DNA sequence: TGTGCCAGCAGTTCGCCCGGGACTAGCGGATACAATGAGCAGTTCTTC. Its protein is CASSSPGTSGYNEQFF.

J is TRBJ2-1 and V is TRBV2, with 14 bases lining up with TRBD2. Germline assignment: CDR1 SNHLY and CDR2 FYNNEI. The CDR3 is 19 residues long. V gave up 6 bases and J gave up 0 bases; unmatched junction bases: 10. The CDR3 DNA reads as TGTGCCAGCAGGACCGGGACTAGCGGGAGTTCGACCTCCTACAATGAGCAGTTCTTC. Encoded protein: CASRTGTSGSSTSYNEQFF.

The V call is TRBV2, the J call TRBJ1-1; D not resolved. V was cut by 2 bases and J by 7 bases, with 11 bases left in between. This CDR3 has 13 amino acids. The germline V gene has CDR1 SNHLY and CDR2 FYNNEI. The CDR3 region is CASSERTQLEAFF. CDR3 DNA: TGTGCCAGCAGTGAACGAACCCAACTTGAAGCTTTCTTT.

J is TRBJ2-4 and V is TRBV5-8; possibly TRBD2 for D (7 bases). V lost 7 bases and J lost 0, with 23 bases in between. Germline V gene data show CDR1 as SGHTS and CDR2 as YDEGEE. The CDR3 length is 18 residues. In DNA, the CDR3 is TGTGCCAGCCCATGGGAGGCGGCGGGGGCCATAGCCAAAAACATTCAGTACTTC. Residues: CASPWEAAGAIAKNIQYF.

This rearrangement joins TRBV9 to TRBJ2-2, with unresolved D. Germline CDR1 SGDLS, CDR2 YYNGEE. V was clipped by 3 bases and J by 0 bases, with 15 bases between them. This CDR3 spans 17 amino acids. The CDR3 DNA reads as TGTGCCAGCAGCGCCCGAATCGGGTTACCGAACACCGGGGAGCTGTTTTTT. This translates into CASSARIGLPNTGELFF.

V usage is TRBV19 and J usage is TRBJ1-2; D unresolved. In germline, CDR1 is LNHDA, CDR2 SQIVND (reference sequence). There are 15 residues in the CDR3. Trimming cost V 4 bases and J 5 bases, with 17 bases left between them. This chain's CDR3 is CASSTIRQAPYGYTF. DNA of the CDR3: TGTGCCAGTAGTACCATCCGGCAGGCCCCGTATGGCTACACCTTC.